The 9 T cell receptor beta chains below were found in one sample sequenced in a study of T cell repertoires in cytomegalovirus infection. TCRdb fed the reads into MiXCR, producing one record per CDR3 protein. The sample shows about 700,000 distinct CDR3 sequences, approximately 33% of them seen only once. No antigens are known for them. The material sequenced was cultured PBMCs, taken from culture after CMV antigen stimulation. Source of these receptors: a human donor in good health (CMV status not recorded). Some clones in this sample may be carry-over from other donors' samples.

This clonotype was found a few times. This sequence joins TRBV14 and TRBJ2-7; 7 bases fit TRBD2. Germline V gives CDR1 SGHDN, CDR2 FVKESK. The CDR3 is 14 amino acids. The ends lost 3 bases at V and 4 bases at J; junction bases unmatched: 6. The CDR3 DNA sequence: TGTGCCAGCAGCCAGGGGAGGGTTCGGTACGAGCAGTACTTC. Residues: CASSQGRVRYEQYF.

This clonotype was seen only a few times. A much larger clone is a single base away; this may be a read error. V and J are TRBV5-4 and TRBJ1-1; 7 bases line up with TRBD1. CDR1 is SGHNT and CDR2 is YYREEE in the germline V gene (reference sequence). V lost 4 bases to trimming and J lost 1 base; unmatched junction nucleotides: 4. The CDR3 is 14 residues long. As DNA, the CDR3 is TGTGCCAGCAGCGACCGGACAGGGAACACTGAAGCTTTCTTT. Its protein product is CASSDRTGNTEAFF.

This clonotype was recorded a few times. This chain links TRBV7-2 with TRBJ2-1; D remains unclear. The CDR3 has 11 amino acids. Looked up from germline, CDR1 is SGHTA and CDR2 is FQGNSA. Between the trimmed V and J ends, which lost 5 bases and 9 bases, there was a span of 8 bases. CDR3: CASSHFSEQFF. In DNA form, the CDR3 reads TGTGCCAGCAGCCACTTCAGTGAGCAGTTCTTC.

This sequence joins TRBV10-3 and TRBJ1-1, with D tentatively TRBD1 (5 bases). Deletions cut 6 bases from V and 4 bases from J, with 18 bases between. CDR1 is ENHRY and CDR2 is SYGVKD in the germline V gene. The CDR3 runs to 15 residues. CDR3 nucleotide sequence: TGTGCCATCAGAGCCTCTCGGGGGAAGGGCACTGAAGCTTTCTTT. This sequence encodes CAIRASRGKGTEAFF.

The gene calls are TRBV2 and TRBJ2-1; D unclear. The CDR3 has 12 residues. The germline V gene encodes CDR1 SNHLY and CDR2 FYNNEI. V shed 8 bases and J shed 4 bases, with 9 bases lying between them. CDR3 DNA sequence: TGTGCCAGCCAGCCGGGTTACAATGAGCAGTTCTTC. This sequence encodes CASQPGYNEQFF. Full variable domain (missing parts from reference TRBV2 and TRBJ2-1): EPEVTQTPSHQVTQMGQEVILRCVPISNHLYFYWYRQILGQKVEFLVSFYNNEISEKSEIFDDQFSVERPDGSNFTLKIRSTKLEDSAMYFCASQPGYNEQFFGPGTRLTVL.

The rearrangement links TRBV2 to TRBJ2-5, with D hard to call. CDR1 and CDR2 (germline): SNHLY, FYNNEI. The CDR3 runs 14 residues. With 2 bases removed from V and 3 bases from J, the gap between germline ends came to 10 bases. CDR3 sequence reads: CASSEIAVKETQYF. The CDR3 DNA reads TGTGCCAGCAGTGAAATTGCGGTAAAAGAGACCCAGTACTTC.

The V call is TRBV20-1, the J call TRBJ1-6; TRBD1 is a possible D gene (5 bases). CDR1 is DFQATT and CDR2 is SNEGSKA in the germline V gene (reference sequence). The CDR3 has 14 residues. With 5 bases removed from V and 4 bases from J, the gap between germline ends came to 12 bases. CDR3 region: CSASPGTYNSPLHF. In DNA, the CDR3 is TGCAGTGCTTCCCCGGGGACTTATAATTCACCCCTCCACTTT.

This rearrangement joins TRBV4-1 to TRBJ2-3; no firm D call. V lost 0 bases and J 2 bases, leaving 9 bases between the germline ends. This CDR3 is built from 15 residues. The V gene's germline CDR1 is MGHRA and CDR2 YSYEKL. The CDR3 sequence: CASSQDPQLTDTQYF. The CDR3 nucleotides are TGCGCCAGCAGCCAAGATCCACAGCTCACAGATACGCAGTATTTT.

This clonotype was counted a few times. This chain joins TRBV7-2 and TRBJ2-4; perhaps TRBD2 as D (5 bases). V lost 5 bases, J lost 3 bases, and 14 bases lay in between. The CDR3 loop spans 15 amino acids. Germline CDR1 SGHTA, CDR2 FQGNSA. The CDR3 sequence: CASSPGGSNKNIQYF. CDR3 bases: TGTGCCAGCAGCCCCGGAGGCAGCAACAAAAACATTCAGTACTTC.